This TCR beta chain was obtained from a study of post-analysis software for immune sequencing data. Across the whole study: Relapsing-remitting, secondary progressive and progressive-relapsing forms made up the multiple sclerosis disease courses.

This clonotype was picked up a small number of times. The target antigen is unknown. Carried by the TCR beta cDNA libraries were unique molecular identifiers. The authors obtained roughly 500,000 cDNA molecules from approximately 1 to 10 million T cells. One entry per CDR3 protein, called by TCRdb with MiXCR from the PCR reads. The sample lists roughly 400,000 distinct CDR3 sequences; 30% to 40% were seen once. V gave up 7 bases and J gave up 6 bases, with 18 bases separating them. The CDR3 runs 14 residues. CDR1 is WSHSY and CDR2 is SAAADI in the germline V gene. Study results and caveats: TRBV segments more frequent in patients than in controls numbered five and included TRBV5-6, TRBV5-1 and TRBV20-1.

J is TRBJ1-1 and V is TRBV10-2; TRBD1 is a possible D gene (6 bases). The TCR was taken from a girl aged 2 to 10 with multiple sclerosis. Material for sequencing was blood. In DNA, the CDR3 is TGCGCCAGCACCCCACTCGGGGGCGAGGCTGAAGCTTTCTTT. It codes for CASTPLGGEAEAFF.